The next 25 T cell receptor beta chains were all read from a single sample in a study of neurological immune-mediated disorders. A single record per CDR3 protein comes from TCRdb applying MiXCR to the 5' RACE reads. The sample yields approximately 19,000 distinct CDR3 sequences, around 7.6% seen once. The sequenced sample was CD8+ T cells from blood. All receptors come from a woman aged 25 to 39 with HTLV-1-associated myelopathy (HAM/TSP).

This clonotype was counted ten times or more. V usage is TRBV20-1 and J usage is TRBJ2-1; TRBD2 matches 13 bases. Germline assignment: CDR1 DFQATT and CDR2 SNEGSKA (reference sequence). Trimming removed 0 bases from V and 6 bases from J; junction bases left unmatched: 2. The CDR3 extends over 15 amino acids. The CDR3 sequence is CSARDRTSGSNEQFF. Here the CDR3 DNA reads TGCAGTGCTAGAGATAGGACTAGCGGGAGCAATGAGCAGTTCTTC.

This clonotype was seen repeatedly, ten times or more. The rearrangement joins TRBV7-2 to TRBJ1-2; no firm D call. Trimming cost V 5 bases and J 2 bases, with 9 bases left between them. Germline V lookup: CDR1 SGHTA, CDR2 FQGNSA. The CDR3 extends over 13 amino acids. CDR3 coding DNA: TGTGCCAGCAGCGCCGCAGTAAACTATGGCTACACCTTC. This codes for CASSAAVNYGYTF. The variable domain in full, with the rest retrieved from reference TRBV7-2 and TRBJ1-2, is GAGVSQSPSNKVTEKGKDVELRCDPISGHTALYWYRQSLGQGLEFLIYFQGNSAPDKSGLPSDRFSAERTGGSVSTLTIQRTQQEDSAVYLCASSAAVNYGYTFGSGTRLTVV.

This clonotype has ten or more counts. The chain carries TRBV7-9 and TRBJ1-2; D is perhaps TRBD1 (6 bases). With 2 bases removed from V and 4 bases from J, the gap between germline ends came to 11 bases. The CDR3 length is 14 residues. In germline, CDR1 is SEHNR, CDR2 FQNEAQ (reference sequence). CDR3 DNA sequence: TGTGCCAGCAGCTTATCTACAGGGTCCTATGGCTACACCTTC. It yields the protein CASSLSTGSYGYTF.

This clonotype was seen many times. The CDR3 DNA is TGTGCCACCAGTGACCCCCGGACCTCTAGCACAGATACGCAGTATTTT. It translates to CATSDPRTSSTDTQYF. The V gene is TRBV24-1, the J gene TRBJ2-3; D uncertain. Germline V CDR1 and CDR2: KGHDR, SFDVKD. The CDR3 is made up of 16 amino acids. Trimming cost V 4 bases and J 0 bases, with 13 bases left between them.

Many counts were recorded for this clonotype. This chain connects TRBV7-2 to TRBJ2-7; no reliable D call. The V gene's germline CDR1 is SGHTA and CDR2 FQGNSA. Trimming took off 2 bases at V and 3 bases at J, with 5 bases between the two ends. There are 12 residues in the CDR3. In DNA, the CDR3 is TGTGCCAGCAGCTTAACCCTCTACGAGCAGTACTTC. Amino acids: CASSLTLYEQYF.

This clonotype was detected many times. The chain combines TRBV11-3 with TRBJ2-7, with TRBD2 matching 8 bases. The ends lost 5 bases at V and 6 bases at J; junction bases unmatched: 6. Germline V gene data show CDR1 as SGHNT and CDR2 as YENEEA. The CDR3 is 13 residues long. CDR3 DNA sequence: TGTGCCAGCAGCGGAGCGGGGGCCACCGAGCAGTACTTC. Translated, it gives CASSGAGATEQYF.

This clonotype was seen ten or more times. The J gene is TRBJ2-3, the V gene TRBV9, with TRBD2 matching 7 bases. Looked up from germline, CDR1 is SGDLS and CDR2 is YYNGEE. This CDR3 spans 15 amino acids. Trimming removed 0 bases from V and 6 bases from J; junction bases left unmatched: 7. CDR3 nucleotides: TGTGCCAGCAGCGTAGGCGGGGGAGGCCGGGATACGCAGTATTTT. Amino acid sequence: CASSVGGGGRDTQYF. The variable domain in full, completed from reference TRBV9 and TRBJ2-3, reads DSGVTQTPKHLITATGQRVTLRCSPRSGDLSVYWYQQSLDQGLQFLIQYYNGEERAKGNILERFSAQQFPDLHSELNLSSLELGDSALYFCASSVGGGGRDTQYFGPGTRLTVL.

CDR3 sequence: CASSRQGAYTEAFF. The CDR3 DNA sequence: TGTGCCAGCAGTCGCCAGGGGGCATACACTGAAGCTTTCTTT. The V call is TRBV12-3 or TRBV12-4, the J call TRBJ1-1; TRBD1 matches 8 bases. The CDR3 contains 14 residues. V shed 5 bases, J shed 3 bases, and the junction held 5 bases outside the gene matches.

This clonotype showed up many times. CDR3 nucleotides: TGCAGTGCTAGAGACACCACCCGAGAGACAGACAACACCGGGGAGCTGTTTTTT. Translating it yields CSARDTTRETDNTGELFF. J is TRBJ2-2 and V is TRBV20-1, with D perhaps TRBD1 (5 bases). This CDR3 spans 18 amino acids. Germline V lookup: CDR1 DFQATT, CDR2 SNEGSKA (reference sequence). V was clipped by 0 bases and J by 2 bases, with 19 bases between them.

This clonotype occurred many times. The rearrangement joins TRBV5-5 to TRBJ2-3; the match to TRBD1 covers 9 bases. The CDR3 is 16 residues long. Germline trimming cut 0 bases from V and 4 bases from J; bases unmatched to any gene: 6. Germline assignment: CDR1 SGHKS and CDR2 YYEKEE (reference sequence). This CDR3 reads CASSLADRGLADTQYF. CDR3 bases: TGTGCCAGCAGCTTGGCCGACAGGGGGTTGGCAGATACGCAGTATTTT. The variable domain in full, with the rest retrieved from reference TRBV5-5 and TRBJ2-3, is DAGVTQSPTHLIKTRGQQVTLRCSPISGHKSVSWYQQVLGQGPQFIFQYYEKEERGRGNFPDRFSARQFPNYSSELNVNALLLGDSALYLCASSLADRGLADTQYFGPGTRLTVL.

In this sample, this clonotype is medium-sized. The rearrangement uses TRBV7-9 and TRBJ2-1; TRBD1 is a possible D gene (6 bases). The CDR3 consists of 13 residues. CDR1 and CDR2 (germline): SEHNR, FQNEAQ (reference sequence). V gave up 3 bases and J gave up 7 bases, with 10 bases separating them. The CDR3 sequence: CASSFGTRNEQFF. CDR3 nucleotide sequence: TGTGCCAGCAGCTTCGGGACAAGAAATGAGCAGTTCTTC.

This clonotype has at least ten counts. The V gene is TRBV7-3, the J gene TRBJ2-1, with 7 bases matching TRBD1. The J segment lost 6 bases and the V segment lost 1 base, leaving 6 bases of the junction unmatched. CDR3 length equals 15 residues. Germline CDR1 is SGHTA and CDR2 is FQGTGA. The CDR3: CASSLIGGQSNEQFF. For the CDR3, the DNA is TGTGCCAGCAGCTTAATTGGGGGACAGTCCAATGAGCAGTTCTTC.

In its sample, this clonotype is medium-sized. The rearrangement uses TRBV29-1 and TRBJ2-6; perhaps TRBD2 as D (5 bases). CDR1 SQVTM and CDR2 ANQGSEA come from the germline V gene. CDR3 length: 15 amino acids. V was clipped by 4 bases and J by 2 bases, with 12 bases between them. CDR3 nucleotides: TGCAGCGTTGCCGCGGACTTCACTGGGGCCAACGTCCTGACTTTC. Translation: CSVAADFTGANVLTF. The whole variable domain, filled in from reference TRBV29-1 and TRBJ2-6, reads SAVISQKPSRDICQRGTSLTIQCQVDSQVTMMFWYRQQPGQSLTLIATANQGSEATYESGFVIDKFPISRPNLTFSTLTVSNMSPEDSSIYLCSVAADFTGANVLTFGAGSRLTVL.

The chain has TRBV20-1 and TRBJ2-3; D uncertain. CDR1 is DFQATT and CDR2 is SNEGSKA in the germline V gene (reference sequence). This CDR3 has 12 residues. Trimming stripped 7 bases from V and 3 bases from J, with 11 bases between. CDR3 DNA: TGCAGTGTCACGCTGGGAACAGATACGCAGTATTTT. The encoded protein is CSVTLGTDTQYF.

J is TRBJ2-1 and V is TRBV15, with D unresolved. Looked up from germline, CDR1 is LNHNV and CDR2 is YYDKDF (reference sequence). V gave up 3 bases and J gave up 0 bases, with 3 bases separating them. The CDR3 covers 13 residues. The CDR3, as DNA: TGTGCCACCAGCAGCAGCTCCTACAATGAGCAGTTCTTC. The encoded protein is CATSSSSYNEQFF. The whole variable domain, remainder taken from reference TRBV15 and TRBJ2-1, is DAMVIQNPRYQVTQFGKPVTLSCSQTLNHNVMYWYQQKSSQAPKLLFHYYDKDFNNEADTPDNFQSRRPNTSFCFLDIRSPGLGDTAMYLCATSSSSYNEQFFGPGTRLTVL.

This clonotype came up many times. The V and J genes are TRBV12-3 or TRBV12-4 and TRBJ1-4; tentative D call: TRBD1 (5 bases). The CDR3 runs to 13 residues. V lost 6 bases, J lost 4 bases, and 9 bases lay in between. In nucleotides, the CDR3 is TGTGCCAGCAGCGGGGGTATTAATGAAAAACTGTTTTTT. Its translation is CASSGGINEKLFF.

This clonotype was seen many times. The chain combines TRBV20-1 with TRBJ1-1; 8 bases agree with TRBD1. Germline lookup yields CDR1 DFQATT and CDR2 SNEGSKA (reference sequence). The CDR3 has 17 residues. V gave up 3 bases and J gave up 3 bases; unmatched junction bases: 15. DNA of the CDR3: TGCAGTGCTAGGTCGTGGACAGGGAGGAATTCGGACACTGAAGCTTTCTTT. This sequence encodes CSARSWTGRNSDTEAFF.

The table lists this clonotype with many counts. The chain is built from TRBV7-9 and TRBJ1-4; 7 positions agree with TRBD1. CDR3 length: 14 amino acids. The germline V gene has CDR1 SEHNR and CDR2 FQNEAQ (reference sequence). The junction had 3 bases not matched to a gene; V was cut back by 5 bases and J by 3 bases. This chain's CDR3 is CASSAGQANEKLFF. The CDR3 DNA follows: TGTGCCAGCAGCGCTGGACAGGCTAATGAAAAACTGTTTTTT.

This clonotype was counted at least ten times. The chain combines TRBV7-9 with TRBJ2-1; D uncertain. From germline, CDR1 is SEHNR and CDR2 FQNEAQ (reference sequence). CDR3 size: 14 residues. Trimming took 5 bases from V and 10 from J, leaving 18 bases between them. The DNA for the CDR3 is TGTGCCAGCAGCCCCCCCGGACGGGCCGGAGAGCAGTTCTTC. Translation gives CASSPPGRAGEQFF.

This clonotype was seen at least ten times. This CDR3 is CSASSNTGSTDTQYF. The CDR3 nucleotides are TGCAGTGCTAGTAGTAATACGGGGAGCACAGATACGCAGTATTTT. This chain connects TRBV20-1 to TRBJ2-3; TRBD2 is a possible D gene (5 bases). Germline assignment: CDR1 DFQATT and CDR2 SNEGSKA (reference sequence). Trimming took 3 bases from V and 0 from J, leaving 13 bases between them. This CDR3 has 15 residues.

This clonotype has at least ten counts. The V gene is TRBV10-2, the J gene TRBJ1-6; D is possibly TRBD1 (5 bases). V lost 4 bases and J 2 bases, leaving 9 bases between the germline ends. CDR1 WSHSY and CDR2 SAAADI come from the germline V gene. The CDR3 contains 15 residues. The CDR3 bases are TGCGCCAGCAGTGTGCCGGGACCCTATAATTCACCCCTCCACTTT. Encoded protein: CASSVPGPYNSPLHF.

This clonotype was detected many times. The chain uses TRBV3-1 and TRBJ2-1; no clear D. Germline values: CDR1 LGHDT, CDR2 YNNKEL (reference sequence). This CDR3 is built from 14 residues. Trimming pared 4 bases from V and 8 bases from J, leaving 15 bases between. Here the CDR3 reads CASSLDSPADEQFF. CDR3 coding DNA: TGTGCCAGCAGCCTAGACTCCCCCGCGGATGAGCAGTTCTTC.

Ten or more counts support this clonotype. The chain has TRBV5-1 and TRBJ1-1, with 7 bases lining up with TRBD1. The CDR3 has 15 residues. V lost 1 base, J lost 5 bases, and 8 bases stayed unmatched. Per the germline V gene, CDR1 is SGHRS and CDR2 is YFSETQ. The chain's CDR3 is CASSLLVTGKTEAFF. In nucleotides, the CDR3 is TGCGCCAGCAGCTTGCTAGTGACAGGGAAGACTGAAGCTTTCTTT.

This clonotype has a count of ten or more. The rearrangement links TRBV4-1 to TRBJ1-1; D is unclear. V was shortened by 0 bases and J by 2 bases, with 7 bases between the two germline ends. The CDR3 runs 14 residues. Looked up from germline, CDR1 is MGHRA and CDR2 is YSYEKL. The CDR3 DNA reads TGCGCCAGCAGCCAAGAGGGAGGAAACACTGAAGCTTTCTTT. This translates into CASSQEGGNTEAFF.

This clonotype has ten or more counts. The CDR3 here is CASSLSGTEYGYTF. CDR3 bases: TGTGCCAGCAGCTTAAGCGGGACAGAATATGGCTACACCTTC. The chain links TRBV7-9 to TRBJ1-2; TRBD1 agrees at 7 bases. Per the germline V gene, CDR1 is SEHNR and CDR2 is FQNEAQ (reference sequence). The CDR3 covers 14 residues. The V and J ends lost 2 bases and 5 bases, in that order; junction bases with no gene match: 5. Full variable domain (missing parts from reference TRBV7-9 and TRBJ1-2): DTGVSQNPRHKITKRGQNVTFRCDPISEHNRLYWYRQTLGQGPEFLTYFQNEAQLEKSRLLSDRFSAERPKGSFSTLEIQRTEQGDSAMYLCASSLSGTEYGYTFGSGTRLTVV.